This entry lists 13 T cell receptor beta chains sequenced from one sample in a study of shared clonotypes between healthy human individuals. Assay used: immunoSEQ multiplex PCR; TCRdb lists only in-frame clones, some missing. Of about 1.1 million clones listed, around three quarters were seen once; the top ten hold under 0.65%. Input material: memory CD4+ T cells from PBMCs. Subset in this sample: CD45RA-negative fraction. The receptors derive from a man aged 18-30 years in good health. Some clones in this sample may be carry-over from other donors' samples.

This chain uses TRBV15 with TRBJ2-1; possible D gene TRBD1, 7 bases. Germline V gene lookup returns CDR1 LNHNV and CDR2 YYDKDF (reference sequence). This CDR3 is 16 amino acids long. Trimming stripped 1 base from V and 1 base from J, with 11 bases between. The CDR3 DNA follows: TGTGCCACCAGCAGAGCAGGGGGGATTTCCTACAATGAGCAGTTCTTC. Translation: CATSRAGGISYNEQFF.

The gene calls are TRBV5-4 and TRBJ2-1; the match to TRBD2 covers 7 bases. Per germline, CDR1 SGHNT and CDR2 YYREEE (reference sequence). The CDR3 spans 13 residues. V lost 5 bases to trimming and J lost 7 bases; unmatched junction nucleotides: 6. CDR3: CASRFWGGNEQFF. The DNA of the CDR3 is TGTGCCAGCAGGTTTTGGGGGGGGAATGAGCAGTTCTTC.

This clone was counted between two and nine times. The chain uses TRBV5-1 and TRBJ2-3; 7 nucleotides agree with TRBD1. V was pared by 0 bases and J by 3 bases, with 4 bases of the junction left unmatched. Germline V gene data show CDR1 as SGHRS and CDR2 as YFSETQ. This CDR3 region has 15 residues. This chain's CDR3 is CASSLEAGGTDTQYF. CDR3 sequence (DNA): TGCGCCAGCAGCTTGGAGGCAGGGGGTACAGATACGCAGTATTTT.

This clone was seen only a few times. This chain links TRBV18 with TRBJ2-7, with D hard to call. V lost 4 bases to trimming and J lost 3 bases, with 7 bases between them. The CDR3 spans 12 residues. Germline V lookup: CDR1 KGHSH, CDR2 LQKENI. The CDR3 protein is CASSRKSYEQYF. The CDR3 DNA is TGTGCCAGCTCACGTAAAAGCTACGAGCAGTACTTC.

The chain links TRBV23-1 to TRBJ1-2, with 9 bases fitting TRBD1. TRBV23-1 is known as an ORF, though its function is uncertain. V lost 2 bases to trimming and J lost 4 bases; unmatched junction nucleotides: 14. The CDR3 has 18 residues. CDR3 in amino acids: CASSQPGTGREASYGYTF. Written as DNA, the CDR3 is TGCGCCAGCAGTCAACCCGGGACAGGGAGAGAGGCGAGCTATGGCTACACCTTC.

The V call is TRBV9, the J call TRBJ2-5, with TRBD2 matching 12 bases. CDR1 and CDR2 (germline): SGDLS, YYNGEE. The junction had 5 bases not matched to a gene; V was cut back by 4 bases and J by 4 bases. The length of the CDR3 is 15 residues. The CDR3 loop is CASSPWTSGTETQYF. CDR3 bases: TGTGCCAGCAGCCCTTGGACTAGCGGGACAGAGACCCAGTACTTC.

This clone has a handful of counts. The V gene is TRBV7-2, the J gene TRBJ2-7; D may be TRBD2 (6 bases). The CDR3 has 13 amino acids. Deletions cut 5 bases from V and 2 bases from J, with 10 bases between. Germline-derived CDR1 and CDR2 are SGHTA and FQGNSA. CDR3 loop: CASSLWGAYEQYF. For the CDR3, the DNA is TGTGCCAGCAGCCTTTGGGGGGCCTACGAGCAGTACTTC.

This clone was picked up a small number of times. The DNA for the CDR3 is TGTGCCACCAGCAGAGATCCTGGGTACGAGCAGTACTTC. It translates to CATSRDPGYEQYF. The gene calls are TRBV15 and TRBJ2-7; D is ambiguous. The V gene's germline CDR1 is LNHNV and CDR2 YYDKDF (reference sequence). The CDR3 contains 13 residues. V was pared by 0 bases and J by 4 bases, with 7 bases between. The whole variable domain, remainder taken from reference TRBV15 and TRBJ2-7, is DAMVIQNPRYQVTQFGKPVTLSCSQTLNHNVMYWYQQKSSQAPKLLFHYYDKDFNNEADTPDNFQSRRPNTSFCFLDIRSPGLGDTAMYLCATSRDPGYEQYFGPGTRLTVT.

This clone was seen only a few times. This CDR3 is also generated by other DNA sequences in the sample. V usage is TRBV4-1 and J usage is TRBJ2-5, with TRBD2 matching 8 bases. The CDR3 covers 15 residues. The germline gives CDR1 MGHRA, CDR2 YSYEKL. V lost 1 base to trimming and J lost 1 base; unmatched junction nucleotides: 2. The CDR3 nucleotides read TGCGCCAGCAGCCAAGGAACTAGCGGCCAAGAGACCCAGTACTTC. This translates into CASSQGTSGQETQYF.

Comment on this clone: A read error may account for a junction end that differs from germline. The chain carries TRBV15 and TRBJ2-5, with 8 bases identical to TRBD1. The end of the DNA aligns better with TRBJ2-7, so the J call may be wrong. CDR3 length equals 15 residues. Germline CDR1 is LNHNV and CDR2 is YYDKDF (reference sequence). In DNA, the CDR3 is TGTGCCGCCAGCAGAGATAATCAGGGGGCAGACGAGCAGTACTTC. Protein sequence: CAASRDNQGADEQYF.

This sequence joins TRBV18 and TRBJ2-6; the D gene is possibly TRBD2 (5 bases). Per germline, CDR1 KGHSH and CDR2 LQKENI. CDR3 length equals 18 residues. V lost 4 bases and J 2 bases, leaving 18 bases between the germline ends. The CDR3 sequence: CASSRTMPSGAGANVLTF. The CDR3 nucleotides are TGTGCCAGCTCACGAACGATGCCTTCCGGGGCTGGGGCCAACGTCCTGACTTTC. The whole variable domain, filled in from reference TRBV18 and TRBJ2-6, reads NAGVMQNPRHLVRRRGQEARLRCSPMKGHSHVYWYRQLPEEGLKFMVYLQKENIIDESGMPKERFSAEFPKEGPSILRIQQVVRGDSAAYFCASSRTMPSGAGANVLTFGAGSRLTVL.

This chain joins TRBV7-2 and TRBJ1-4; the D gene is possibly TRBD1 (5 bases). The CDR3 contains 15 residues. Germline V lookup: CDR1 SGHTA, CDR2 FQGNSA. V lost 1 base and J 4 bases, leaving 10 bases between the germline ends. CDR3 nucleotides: TGTGCCAGCAGCTTAGTGGGGGGTGGTAATGAAAAACTGTTTTTT. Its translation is CASSLVGGGNEKLFF.

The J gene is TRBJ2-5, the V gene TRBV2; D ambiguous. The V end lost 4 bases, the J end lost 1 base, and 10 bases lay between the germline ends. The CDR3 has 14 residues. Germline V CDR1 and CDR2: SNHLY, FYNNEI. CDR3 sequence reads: CASSATLPQETQYF. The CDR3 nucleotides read TGTGCCAGCAGTGCTACACTTCCCCAAGAGACCCAGTACTTC.